Each of the 25 T cell receptor beta chains below was sequenced from the same sample in a study of OX40 agonist ivuxolimab in advanced cancers. Repertoires were generated with immunoSEQ multiplex PCR, while TCRdb's copy carries only in-frame clones and drops some. This sample has approximately 40,000 clones, with 85% to 90% found just once. Material: CD4+ or CD8+ T cells sorted from blood, obtained in a trial of the OX40 agonist ivuxolimab. The receptors come from an adult with an advanced solid tumor such as melanoma, head and neck, liver or kidney cancer.

This chain uses TRBV5-4 with TRBJ2-7; D is unresolved. The V gene's germline CDR1 is SGHNT and CDR2 YYREEE (reference sequence). Trimming shortened V by 4 bases and J by 2 bases, and 7 bases separated the two germline ends. This CDR3 has 12 residues. The CDR3 DNA is TGTGCCAGCAGCCCCGGCGCCTACGAGCAGTACTTC. Translating it yields CASSPGAYEQYF.

The CDR3 is CAISEMVNSPLHF. CDR3 in DNA: TGTGCCATCAGTGAGATGGTGAATTCACCCCTCCACTTT. The rearrangement links TRBV10-3 to TRBJ1-6; the D is unclear. The CDR3 loop spans 13 amino acids. Trimming took off 2 bases at V and 7 bases at J, with 6 bases between the two ends. The germline gives CDR1 ENHRY, CDR2 SYGVKD.

The chain carries TRBV25-1 and TRBJ2-7; 7 bases line up with TRBD1. V gave up 10 bases and J gave up 0 bases; unmatched junction bases: 9. The CDR3 has 14 amino acids. Germline CDR1 and CDR2: MGHDK and SYGVNS. CDR3 in amino acids: CATGQVGNSYEQYF. As DNA, the CDR3 is TGTGCCACCGGACAGGTCGGTAACTCCTACGAGCAGTACTTC.

The rearrangement links TRBV7-2 to TRBJ2-1, with D possibly TRBD1 on 6 matching bases. Germline-derived CDR1 and CDR2 are SGHTA and FQGNSA. V was shortened by 5 bases and J by 6 bases, with 11 bases between the two germline ends. The CDR3 consists of 13 residues. This CDR3 is CASSLTGPNEQFF. CDR3 DNA sequence: TGTGCCAGCAGCCTCACAGGGCCCAATGAGCAGTTCTTC.

The V and J genes are TRBV27 and TRBJ2-7, with D possibly TRBD2 on 5 matching bases. Trimming pared 10 bases from V and 0 bases from J, leaving 10 bases between. Germline V lookup: CDR1 MNHEY, CDR2 SMNVEV (reference sequence). CDR3 size: 12 residues. The CDR3 bases are TGTGCCACCTCGACTAACTCCTACGAGCAGTACTTC. Translating it yields CATSTNSYEQYF.

The V call is TRBV9, the J call TRBJ1-3, with unresolved D. The germline V gene has CDR1 SGDLS and CDR2 YYNGEE. Trimming cost V 4 bases and J 0 bases, with 8 bases left between them. The CDR3 extends over 14 amino acids. In nucleotides, the CDR3 is TGTGCCAGCAGCACCGACAACTCTGGAAACACCATATATTTT. This encodes CASSTDNSGNTIYF.

This clone was detected only a few times. The chain combines TRBV5-6 with TRBJ2-5; TRBD2 agrees at 14 bases. Losses at the gene ends were 0 bases for V and 5 bases for J; bases not matched to a gene: 9. From germline, CDR1 is SGHDT and CDR2 YYEEEE. This CDR3 is 18 amino acids long. CDR3 residues: CASSLAGLAGVGKETQYF. CDR3 coding DNA: TGTGCCAGCAGCTTGGCGGGACTAGCGGGAGTCGGCAAGGAGACCCAGTACTTC.

The V gene is TRBV27, the J gene TRBJ2-7; TRBD1 aligns across 9 bases. The CDR3 length is 14 residues. V lost 3 bases to trimming and J lost 2 bases; unmatched junction nucleotides: 2. Germline lookup yields CDR1 MNHEY and CDR2 SMNVEV (reference sequence). CDR3 protein: CASSFGTGTYEQYF. The CDR3 coding sequence is TGTGCCAGCAGTTTTGGGACAGGGACCTACGAGCAGTACTTC.

This clone was observed once. J is TRBJ1-2 and V is TRBV9, with 7 bases lining up with TRBD1. V gave up 2 bases and J gave up 2 bases; unmatched junction bases: 9. The CDR3 has 16 residues. Germline V gene sequence: CDR1 SGDLS, CDR2 YYNGEE. CDR3 DNA: TGTGCCAGCAGCGTCGAACAGACAGGGTTAAACTATGGCTACACCTTC. It encodes CASSVEQTGLNYGYTF.

The V call is TRBV5-4, the J call TRBJ2-5; D uncertain. Germline assignment: CDR1 SGHNT and CDR2 YYREEE (reference sequence). The CDR3 covers 15 residues. V lost 2 bases to trimming and J lost 1 base, with 12 bases between them. CDR3 loop: CASSFVETVQETQYF. CDR3 DNA sequence: TGTGCCAGCAGCTTTGTGGAAACAGTCCAAGAGACCCAGTACTTC.

The chain combines TRBV28 with TRBJ1-5; 8 bases line up with TRBD1. The germline CDR1 and CDR2 sequences are MDHEN and SYDVKM. Germline trimming cut 7 bases from V and 4 bases from J; bases unmatched to any gene: 9. The length of the CDR3 is 15 residues. The CDR3: CASTVGTGANQPQHF. CDR3 in DNA: TGTGCCAGCACCGTCGGGACAGGAGCTAATCAGCCCCAGCATTTT.

This chain connects TRBV5-8 to TRBJ1-1; possibly TRBD1 for D (6 bases). The germline gives CDR1 SGHTS, CDR2 YDEGEE. The V gene lost 3 bases and the J gene lost 4 bases, with 16 bases spanning the gap. CDR3 length equals 15 residues. CDR3 nucleotide sequence: TGTGCCAGCAGCTGGGGAAACAGGGTGGCCACTGAAGCTTTCTTT. It codes for CASSWGNRVATEAFF.

The chain combines TRBV5-4 with TRBJ2-5; a weak D match, TRBD2 (6 bases). V lost 2 bases to trimming and J lost 3 bases, with 11 bases between them. Germline loops: CDR1 SGHNT, CDR2 YYREEE (reference sequence). This CDR3 spans 14 amino acids. CDR3 sequence reads: CASSFLTGEETQYF. The CDR3 DNA is TGTGCCAGCAGCTTTCTGACGGGAGAAGAGACCCAGTACTTC.

The J gene is TRBJ1-3, the V gene TRBV27; D remains ambiguous. The ends were cut back, 5 bases at V and 0 bases at J, with 11 bases in the middle. The CDR3 spans 15 residues. Germline CDR1 is MNHEY and CDR2 is SMNVEV (reference sequence). The CDR3 nucleotides read TGTGCCAGCAGTCTTGACACAAACTCTGGAAACACCATATATTTT. Translation: CASSLDTNSGNTIYF.

This chain connects TRBV27 to TRBJ2-7; 7 nucleotides line up with TRBD1. V was clipped by 3 bases and J by 1 base; unmatched bases: 0. The CDR3 loop spans 13 amino acids. CDR1 is MNHEY, CDR2 SMNVEV, per germline (reference sequence). The CDR3 region has the DNA TGTGCCAGCAGTTTGACAGGGTCCTACGAGCAGTACTTC. Residues: CASSLTGSYEQYF.

This chain connects TRBV7-8 to TRBJ2-7; possible D gene TRBD2, 5 bases. The ends were cut back, 4 bases at V and 4 bases at J, with 14 bases in the middle. CDR3 length: 14 amino acids. The germline V gene has CDR1 SGHVS and CDR2 FQNEAQ. CDR3 sequence: CASSSYGVGYEQYF. CDR3 DNA: TGTGCCAGCAGCTCCTACGGGGTAGGTTACGAGCAGTACTTC.

The V gene is TRBV7-6, the J gene TRBJ2-3; 12 bases fit TRBD2. The CDR3 is made up of 16 amino acids. Germline V CDR1 and CDR2: SGHVS, FNYEAQ. V was pared by 3 bases and J by 2 bases, with 3 bases of the junction left unmatched. The DNA for the CDR3 is TGTGCCAGCAGCTTCCTAGCGGGAGGGCCCACAGATACGCAGTATTTT. Protein product: CASSFLAGGPTDTQYF.

The V gene is TRBV6-5, the J gene TRBJ2-3, with TRBD2 matching over 10 bases. CDR3 size: 15 residues. Germline CDR1 MNHEY, CDR2 SVGAGI. Germline trimming cut 8 bases from V and 5 bases from J; bases unmatched to any gene: 10. The DNA of the CDR3 is TGTGCCAGCGATTCGCTAGCGGGAGATGGAGATACGCAGTATTTT. Its translation: CASDSLAGDGDTQYF.

The rearrangement links TRBV19 to TRBJ1-5, with D hard to call. Germline CDR1 is LNHDA and CDR2 is SQIVND (reference sequence). The ends were cut back, 6 bases at V and 3 bases at J, with 12 bases in the middle. The CDR3 is made up of 14 amino acids. CDR3 in amino acids: CASSPNPDNQPQHF. The CDR3 DNA is TGTGCCAGTAGCCCAAATCCCGACAATCAGCCCCAGCATTTT.

V gene TRBV19 combines with J gene TRBJ2-2, with D possibly being TRBD1 (6 bases). The V gene's germline CDR1 is LNHDA and CDR2 SQIVND (reference sequence). Trimming cost V 7 bases and J 6 bases, with 24 bases left between them. This CDR3 is 17 amino acids long. The CDR3 here is CASTERGSAPPAGELFF. In nucleotides, the CDR3 is TGTGCCAGTACCGAGAGGGGGTCGGCCCCCCCAGCCGGGGAGCTGTTTTTT. The full variable domain, with the rest looked up from reference TRBV19 and TRBJ2-2, is DGGITQSPKYLFRKEGQNVTLSCEQNLNHDAMYWYRQDPGQGLRLIYYSQIVNDFQKGDIAEGYSVSREKKESFPLTVTSAQKNPTAFYLCASTERGSAPPAGELFFGEGSRLTVL.

Only one count was recorded for this clone. The J gene is TRBJ2-3, the V gene TRBV14; TRBD2 is a possible D gene (6 bases). V lost 0 bases to trimming and J lost 5 bases, with 12 bases between them. Germline V gene data show CDR1 as SGHDN and CDR2 as FVKESK. The CDR3 consists of 15 residues. The CDR3 coding sequence is TGTGCCAGCAGCCAAGAAGCAAAGCGGGTAGATACGCAGTATTTT. Translation gives CASSQEAKRVDTQYF.

The chain is built from TRBV5-1 and TRBJ2-7; TRBD2 aligns across 10 bases. Germline CDR1 and CDR2: SGHRS and YFSETQ. V lost 2 bases, J lost 6 bases, and 11 bases stayed unmatched. This CDR3 has 16 residues. This CDR3 is CASSLVLAGNHLEQYF. Written as DNA, the CDR3 is TGCGCCAGCAGCTTAGTACTAGCGGGGAACCATCTCGAGCAGTACTTC.

The chain uses TRBV18 and TRBJ2-7; 13 bases fit TRBD2. CDR1 is KGHSH, CDR2 LQKENI, per germline. Trimming cost V 4 bases and J 4 bases; bases outside gene matches: 7. This CDR3 contains 16 residues. The CDR3 loop is CASSLFGLAGEYEQYF. In DNA form, the CDR3 reads TGTGCCAGCTCACTTTTCGGACTAGCGGGAGAATACGAGCAGTACTTC.

This chain connects TRBV6-1 to TRBJ1-2; TRBD1 matches at 8 bases. V lost 1 base to trimming and J lost 6 bases; unmatched junction nucleotides: 4. The CDR3 totals 14 residues. Germline V gene lookup returns CDR1 MNHNS and CDR2 SASEGT. CDR3 nucleotide sequence: TGTGCCAGCAGTGAAGTAGCAGGGGGCGATGGCTACACCTTC. Encoded protein: CASSEVAGGDGYTF.

This sequence joins TRBV19 and TRBJ2-1; 8 nucleotides line up with TRBD2. CDR1 and CDR2 (germline): LNHDA, SQIVND (reference sequence). Trimming cost V 3 bases and J 6 bases; bases outside gene matches: 4. CDR3 length: 14 amino acids. The CDR3 region is CASSIQAGVNEQFF. The DNA for the CDR3 is TGTGCCAGTAGTATTCAAGCGGGAGTCAATGAGCAGTTCTTC.